These T cell receptor beta chains were read from a single sample in a study of blood T cell repertoires in COVID-19. Sequenced by immunoSEQ multiplex PCR; TCRdb stores in-frame clones only, minus some. The table lists about 410,000 clones, 89% of them singletons. The sequenced sample was peripheral blood. Receptors were obtained from a woman between 40 and 50 years old with COVID-19, enrolled during active disease. Both conserved end residues are part of each CDR3. The order of the fields is V gene, D gene, clone size, J gene, CDR3 DNA, CDR3 protein. D genes are given only for firm matches. Part of the rows lack a size; the others show once, few, many or a class for expanded clones.

v_gene: TRBV18
d_gene: .
abundance: .
j_gene: TRBJ1-5
CDR3nt: TGTGCCAGCTCACCAACCCCCGGGGGGGATCAGCCCCAGCATTTT
CDR3aa: CASSPTPGGDQPQHF

v_gene: TRBV10-3
d_gene: .
abundance: .
j_gene: TRBJ2-1
CDR3nt: TGTGCCATCAGTGAAAGAGGAAATGAGCAGTTCTTC
CDR3aa: CAISERGNEQFF

v_gene: TRBV12-5
d_gene: TRBD2
abundance: .
j_gene: TRBJ2-7
CDR3nt: TGTGCTAGTGGTCTCCCCGGGGGGGACTACGAGCAGTACTTC
CDR3aa: CASGLPGGDYEQYF

v_gene: TRBV5-1
d_gene: TRBD1
abundance: few
j_gene: TRBJ2-5
CDR3nt: TGCGCCAGCAGCTTGGTGGGGGGGACAGGGCAAGAGACCCAGTACTTC
CDR3aa: CASSLVGGTGQETQYF

v_gene: TRBV7-9
d_gene: .
abundance: .
j_gene: TRBJ1-4
CDR3nt: TGTGCCAGCAGCTTAGGGCCGGGTCGCGATGAAAAACTGTTTTTT
CDR3aa: CASSLGPGRDEKLFF

v_gene: TRBV19
d_gene: TRBD1
abundance: few
j_gene: TRBJ2-7
CDR3nt: TGTGCCAGTAGTATACTGGGACGGACAGGGCCAGGAGTCACCTACGAGCAGTACTTC
CDR3aa: CASSILGRTGPGVTYEQYF

v_gene: TRBV18
d_gene: TRBD1
abundance: .
j_gene: TRBJ1-3
CDR3nt: TGTGCCAGCTCACCCTGGGACAGTTGGTCTGGAAACACCATATATTTT
CDR3aa: CASSPWDSWSGNTIYF

v_gene: TRBV10-1
d_gene: TRBD1
abundance: once
j_gene: TRBJ1-1
CDR3nt: TGCGCCAGCAGTGAGGTGCCGGGACAGGGGAACACTGAAGCTTTCTTT
CDR3aa: CASSEVPGQGNTEAFF

v_gene: TRBV19
d_gene: .
abundance: .
j_gene: TRBJ2-3
CDR3nt: TGTGCCAGTAGTATTCCGGGAAAGAGAATAGATACGCAGTATTTT
CDR3aa: CASSIPGKRIDTQYF

v_gene: TRBV7-2
d_gene: TRBD1
abundance: .
j_gene: TRBJ2-7
CDR3nt: TGTGCCAGCAGCTTACGACAGGGGGCGAGTTTCAGCCCCTACGAGCAGTACTTC
CDR3aa: CASSLRQGASFSPYEQYF

v_gene: TRBV29-1
d_gene: .
abundance: .
j_gene: TRBJ1-1
CDR3nt: TGCAGCGTTGAACGGGACACCGGGCACACTGAAGCTTTCTTT
CDR3aa: CSVERDTGHTEAFF

v_gene: TRBV24-1
d_gene: .
abundance: .
j_gene: TRBJ2-1
CDR3nt: TGTGCCACCAGTGATTCTAAAGGGGCGTCCTTCTCCTACAATGAGCAGTTCTTC
CDR3aa: CATSDSKGASFSYNEQFF

v_gene: TRBV6-2/TRBV6-3
d_gene: .
abundance: .
j_gene: TRBJ1-5
CDR3nt: TGTGCCAGCAGCCTTCGGGGACTAAGCAATCAGCCCCAGCATTTT
CDR3aa: CASSLRGLSNQPQHF

v_gene: TRBV12-5
d_gene: .
abundance: .
j_gene: TRBJ1-2
CDR3nt: TGTGCTAGTGGTTCGGAGGGACTATATGGCTACACCTTC
CDR3aa: CASGSEGLYGYTF

v_gene: TRBV29-1
d_gene: .
abundance: .
j_gene: TRBJ1-2
CDR3nt: TGCAGCGTTGACACAGCCGGGACAAAGACCCCCTATGGCTACACCTTC
CDR3aa: CSVDTAGTKTPYGYTF

v_gene: TRBV6-6
d_gene: .
abundance: once
j_gene: TRBJ1-4
CDR3nt: TGTGCCAGCAGTTCCGACAGGATGGGCAATGAAAAACTGTTTTTT
CDR3aa: CASSSDRMGNEKLFF

v_gene: TRBV9
d_gene: .
abundance: .
j_gene: TRBJ2-3
CDR3nt: TGTGCCAGCAGCTTCCTCACAGATACGCAGTATTTT
CDR3aa: CASSFLTDTQYF

v_gene: TRBV29-1
d_gene: .
abundance: once
j_gene: TRBJ1-1
CDR3nt: TGCAGCGTTGGAGGGACTGCGGGAGGGAACACTGAAGCTTTCTTT
CDR3aa: CSVGGTAGGNTEAFF

v_gene: TRBV5-1
d_gene: .
abundance: .
j_gene: TRBJ1-4
CDR3nt: TGCGCCAGCAGCTTGGCCGGGATAGGGTCTACTAATGAAAAACTGTTTTTT
CDR3aa: CASSLAGIGSTNEKLFF

v_gene: TRBV9
d_gene: TRBD1
abundance: .
j_gene: TRBJ1-6
CDR3nt: TGTGCCAGCAGCGGACGGATGGACAGGAGCTCCTATAATTCACCCCTCCACTTT
CDR3aa: CASSGRMDRSSYNSPLHF

v_gene: TRBV29-1
d_gene: TRBD2
abundance: .
j_gene: TRBJ2-3
CDR3nt: TGCAGCGTTGAAGATCCCCGGGGGGGTACAGATACGCAGTATTTT
CDR3aa: CSVEDPRGGTDTQYF

v_gene: TRBV4-1
d_gene: TRBD1
abundance: .
j_gene: TRBJ2-7
CDR3nt: TGCGCCAGCAGCCAGGGACAGGTCCTAACCTACGAGCAGTACTTC
CDR3aa: CASSQGQVLTYEQYF

v_gene: TRBV11-2
d_gene: TRBD1
abundance: .
j_gene: TRBJ2-2
CDR3nt: TGTGCCAGCAGCTTGGCACAGGGGGTAACCGGGGAGCTGTTTTTT
CDR3aa: CASSLAQGVTGELFF

v_gene: TRBV7-2
d_gene: TRBD2
abundance: few
j_gene: TRBJ2-7
CDR3nt: TGTGCCAGCAGTAATCCGGGAGGCTACGAGCAGTACTTC
CDR3aa: CASSNPGGYEQYF

v_gene: TRBV28
d_gene: .
abundance: .
j_gene: TRBJ1-4
CDR3nt: TGTGCCAGCAGTGCCTATAATGAAAAACTGTTTTTT
CDR3aa: CASSAYNEKLFF

v_gene: TRBV7-9
d_gene: .
abundance: .
j_gene: TRBJ2-7
CDR3nt: TGTGCCAGCAGCGGAGGGAGCGTCGCCGAGCAGTACTTC
CDR3aa: CASSGGSVAEQYF

v_gene: TRBV28
d_gene: .
abundance: many
j_gene: TRBJ1-5
CDR3nt: TGTGCCAGCAGCCCGACTTGGAGGGTAGAGGGCAATCAGCCCCAGCATTTT
CDR3aa: CASSPTWRVEGNQPQHF

v_gene: TRBV6-2/TRBV6-3
d_gene: .
abundance: once
j_gene: TRBJ1-1
CDR3nt: TGTGCCAGCAGTAACGGAGGGAATTGGGCTTTCTTT
CDR3aa: CASSNGGNWAFF

v_gene: TRBV6-6
d_gene: TRBD1
abundance: .
j_gene: TRBJ2-7
CDR3nt: TGTGCCAGCAGCCCGCCTTTTGACAGGGGGGCCTACGAGCAGTACTTC
CDR3aa: CASSPPFDRGAYEQYF

v_gene: TRBV7-9
d_gene: .
abundance: .
j_gene: TRBJ1-1
CDR3nt: TGTGCCAGCAGCCCCGGACAGTTGATAACTGAAGCTTTCTTT
CDR3aa: CASSPGQLITEAFF

v_gene: TRBV4-1
d_gene: .
abundance: .
j_gene: TRBJ2-5
CDR3nt: TGCGCCAGCAGCCAATTCGCCGGGACACTAGAAGAGACCCAGTACTTC
CDR3aa: CASSQFAGTLEETQYF

v_gene: TRBV7-2
d_gene: TRBD1
abundance: .
j_gene: TRBJ1-2
CDR3nt: TGTGCCAGCAGCTCTCGGTGGGACAGGGGTGGCGGCTACACCTTC
CDR3aa: CASSSRWDRGGGYTF

v_gene: TRBV7-3
d_gene: TRBD1
abundance: .
j_gene: TRBJ2-7
CDR3nt: TGTGCCAGCAGCCTCGGGACAGGGGTGGGAGAGCAGTACTTC
CDR3aa: CASSLGTGVGEQYF

v_gene: TRBV12-5
d_gene: TRBD1
abundance: .
j_gene: TRBJ1-5
CDR3nt: TGTGCTAGTGGTTTGGTAGGGGGCCCCAATCAGCCCCAGCATTTT
CDR3aa: CASGLVGGPNQPQHF

v_gene: TRBV6-5
d_gene: .
abundance: .
j_gene: TRBJ2-7
CDR3nt: TGTGCCAGCAGTTACTCTAGGGCAGGGAAAAGGTACGAGCAGTACTTC
CDR3aa: CASSYSRAGKRYEQYF

v_gene: TRBV21-1
d_gene: .
abundance: .
j_gene: TRBJ2-4
CDR3nt: TGTGCCAGCGTCACGGGGGTGCACCTTCCAAAAAACATTCAGTACTTC
CDR3aa: CASVTGVHLPKNIQYF

v_gene: TRBV15
d_gene: .
abundance: .
j_gene: TRBJ1-5
CDR3nt: TGTGCCACCAGCAGTGGCAAGGGGTCTTATAGCAATCAGCCCCAGCATTTT
CDR3aa: CATSSGKGSYSNQPQHF

v_gene: TRBV7-9
d_gene: TRBD1
abundance: .
j_gene: TRBJ1-2
CDR3nt: TGTGCCAGCAGCTCCGGGACAGGCGGCTACACCTTC
CDR3aa: CASSSGTGGYTF

v_gene: TRBV3-1/TRBV3-2
d_gene: .
abundance: once
j_gene: TRBJ1-1
CDR3nt: TGTGCCAGCAGCCCGGGGTGGGGGCCGAACACTGAAGCTTTCTTT
CDR3aa: CASSPGWGPNTEAFF

v_gene: TRBV11-2
d_gene: .
abundance: .
j_gene: TRBJ2-7
CDR3nt: TGTGCCAGCAGCTTGGGACTTTTGTACGAGCAGTACTTC
CDR3aa: CASSLGLLYEQYF

v_gene: TRBV6-5
d_gene: .
abundance: .
j_gene: TRBJ1-4
CDR3nt: TGTGCCAGCAGTTACTCGACAGATGAAAAACTGTTTTTT
CDR3aa: CASSYSTDEKLFF

v_gene: TRBV6-6
d_gene: TRBD1
abundance: .
j_gene: TRBJ2-2
CDR3nt: TGTGCCAGCAGTTACAAAGGGACAGGGGGAGGCGGGGAGCTGTTTTTT
CDR3aa: CASSYKGTGGGGELFF

v_gene: TRBV3-1/TRBV3-2
d_gene: TRBD2
abundance: .
j_gene: TRBJ2-1
CDR3nt: TGTGCCAGCAGCCGACGGGGGGGCAATGAGCAGTTCTTC
CDR3aa: CASSRRGGNEQFF

v_gene: TRBV3-1/TRBV3-2
d_gene: .
abundance: .
j_gene: TRBJ2-7
CDR3nt: TGTGCCAGCAGCCCCTATCGGGGTGGCTACGAGCAGTACTTC
CDR3aa: CASSPYRGGYEQYF

v_gene: TRBV5-1
d_gene: .
abundance: .
j_gene: TRBJ2-7
CDR3nt: TGCGCCAGCAGCTTGGTTCGACACGGAGGGGCCTACGAGCAGTACTTC
CDR3aa: CASSLVRHGGAYEQYF

v_gene: TRBV28
d_gene: TRBD1
abundance: .
j_gene: TRBJ1-2
CDR3nt: TGTGCCAGCAGTCCACTCGGACAGGGGTATGGCTACACCTTC
CDR3aa: CASSPLGQGYGYTF

v_gene: TRBV28
d_gene: TRBD1
abundance: .
j_gene: TRBJ1-1
CDR3nt: TGTGCCAGCAGGACAGGGGAAAACACTGAAGCTTTCTTT
CDR3aa: CASRTGENTEAFF

v_gene: TRBV5-4
d_gene: .
abundance: once
j_gene: TRBJ1-4
CDR3nt: TGTGCCAGCAGCTTTGCGGGGATTAATGAAAAACTGTTTTTT
CDR3aa: CASSFAGINEKLFF

v_gene: TRBV5-6
d_gene: TRBD2
abundance: .
j_gene: TRBJ2-2
CDR3nt: TGTGCCAGCAGCTTGGGTGGGCTAGCGGGGGCGACCGGCGGGGAGCTGTTTTTT
CDR3aa: CASSLGGLAGATGGELFF

v_gene: TRBV7-9
d_gene: TRBD1
abundance: .
j_gene: TRBJ2-5
CDR3nt: TGTGCCAGCAGCCTTGACAGGGGTGACGAGACCCAGTACTTC
CDR3aa: CASSLDRGDETQYF

v_gene: TRBV28
d_gene: .
abundance: .
j_gene: TRBJ2-3
CDR3nt: TGTGCCAGCAGCCGTCGGGGGGCCGCTCTTGGACCTTCGGCAGATACGCAGTATTTT
CDR3aa: CASSRRGAALGPSADTQYF

v_gene: TRBV7-3
d_gene: TRBD2
abundance: few
j_gene: TRBJ2-2
CDR3nt: TGTGCCAGCAGCCGACTAGCGCGAACCGGGGAGCTGTTTTTT
CDR3aa: CASSRLARTGELFF

v_gene: TRBV29-1
d_gene: .
abundance: .
j_gene: TRBJ2-1
CDR3nt: TGCAGCGTTGAAGGAAGCAGGGCCAATGAGCAGTTCTTC
CDR3aa: CSVEGSRANEQFF

v_gene: TRBV6-5
d_gene: .
abundance: .
j_gene: TRBJ2-7
CDR3nt: TGTGCCAGCAGCCCCCTGCGGGGGCGTGGGTACGAGCAGTACTTC
CDR3aa: CASSPLRGRGYEQYF

v_gene: TRBV28
d_gene: .
abundance: .
j_gene: TRBJ2-7
CDR3nt: TGTGCCAGCAGCACCCCTCCTGGGGCAACCTCGCAAGGCGAGCAGTACTTC
CDR3aa: CASSTPPGATSQGEQYF

v_gene: TRBV7-2
d_gene: TRBD2
abundance: .
j_gene: TRBJ2-3
CDR3nt: TGTGCCAGCAGCCCGGGGACTAGCGGGAGAACTCGCACAGATACGCAGTATTTT
CDR3aa: CASSPGTSGRTRTDTQYF

v_gene: TRBV5-1
d_gene: TRBD1
abundance: .
j_gene: TRBJ2-7
CDR3nt: TGCGCCAGCAGCTTGTCCGGGACAGGGGGTCACGAGCAGTACTTC
CDR3aa: CASSLSGTGGHEQYF